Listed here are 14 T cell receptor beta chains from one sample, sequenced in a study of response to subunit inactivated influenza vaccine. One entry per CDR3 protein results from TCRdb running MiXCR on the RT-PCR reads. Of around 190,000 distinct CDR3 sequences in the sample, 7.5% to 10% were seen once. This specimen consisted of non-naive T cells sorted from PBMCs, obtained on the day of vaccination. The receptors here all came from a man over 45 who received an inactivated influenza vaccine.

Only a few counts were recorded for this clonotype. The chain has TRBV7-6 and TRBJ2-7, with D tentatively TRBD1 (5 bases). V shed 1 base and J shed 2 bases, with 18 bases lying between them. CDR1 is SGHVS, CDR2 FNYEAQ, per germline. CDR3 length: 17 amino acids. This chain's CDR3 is CASSLVDSGNPTYEQYF. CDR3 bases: TGTGCCAGCAGCTTAGTGGATTCAGGGAACCCCACCTACGAGCAGTACTTC.

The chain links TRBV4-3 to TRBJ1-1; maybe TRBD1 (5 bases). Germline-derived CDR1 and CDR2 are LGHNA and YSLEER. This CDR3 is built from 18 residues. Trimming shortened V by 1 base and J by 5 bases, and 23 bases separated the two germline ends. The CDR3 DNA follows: TGCGCCAGCAGCCAAGCCCTTTCCCGGATGGGCCAGGGAACTGAAGCTTTCTTT. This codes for CASSQALSRMGQGTEAFF.

CDR3 DNA sequence: TGTGCCAGCAGCAACCACAGGGCCACTAATGAAAAACTGTTTTTT. Translated, it gives CASSNHRATNEKLFF. The chain is built from TRBV5-5 and TRBJ1-4; tentative D call: TRBD1 (6 bases). This CDR3 has 15 residues. The ends were cut back, 4 bases at V and 2 bases at J, with 12 bases in the middle. Germline CDR1 and CDR2: SGHKS and YYEKEE (reference sequence).

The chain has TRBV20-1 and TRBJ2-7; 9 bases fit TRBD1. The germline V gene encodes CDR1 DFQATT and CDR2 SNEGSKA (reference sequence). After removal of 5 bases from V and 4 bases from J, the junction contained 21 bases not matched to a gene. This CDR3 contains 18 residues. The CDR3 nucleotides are TGCAGTGCTTTCACCGGGACAGGGATCTCGCTAAACAATTACGAGCAGTACTTC. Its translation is CSAFTGTGISLNNYEQYF.

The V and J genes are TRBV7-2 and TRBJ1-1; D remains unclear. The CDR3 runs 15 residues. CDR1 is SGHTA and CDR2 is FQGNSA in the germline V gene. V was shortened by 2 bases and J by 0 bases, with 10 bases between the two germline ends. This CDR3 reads CASSLSDRMNTEAFF. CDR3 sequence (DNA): TGTGCCAGCAGCTTATCAGACCGCATGAACACTGAAGCTTTCTTT.

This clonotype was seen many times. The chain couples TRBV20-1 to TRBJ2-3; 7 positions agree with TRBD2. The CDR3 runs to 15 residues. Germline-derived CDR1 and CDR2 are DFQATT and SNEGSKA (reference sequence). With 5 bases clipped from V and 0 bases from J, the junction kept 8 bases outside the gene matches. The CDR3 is CSARREGSSTDTQYF. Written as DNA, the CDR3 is TGCAGTGCTCGGAGGGAGGGTTCTAGCACAGATACGCAGTATTTT.

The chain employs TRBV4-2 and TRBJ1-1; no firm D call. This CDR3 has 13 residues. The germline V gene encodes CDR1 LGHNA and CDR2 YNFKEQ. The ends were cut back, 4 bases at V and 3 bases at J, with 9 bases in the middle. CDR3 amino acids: CASSPVGDTEAFF. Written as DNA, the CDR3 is TGTGCCAGCAGCCCCGTGGGTGACACTGAAGCTTTCTTT.

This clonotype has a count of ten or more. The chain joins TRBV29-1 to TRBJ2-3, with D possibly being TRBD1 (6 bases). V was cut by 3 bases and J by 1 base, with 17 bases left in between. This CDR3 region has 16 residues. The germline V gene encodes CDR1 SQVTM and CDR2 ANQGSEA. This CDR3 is CSVDSRLGGRTDTQYF. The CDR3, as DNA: TGCAGCGTTGATTCTAGGTTAGGGGGACGCACAGATACGCAGTATTTT.

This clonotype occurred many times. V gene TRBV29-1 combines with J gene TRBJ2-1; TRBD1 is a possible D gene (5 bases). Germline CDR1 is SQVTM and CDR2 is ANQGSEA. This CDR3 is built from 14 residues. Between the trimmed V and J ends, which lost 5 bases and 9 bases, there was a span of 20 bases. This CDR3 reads CSVCRTTRLLEQFF. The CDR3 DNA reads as TGCAGCGTTTGTCGGACAACGAGGCTCCTTGAGCAGTTCTTC.

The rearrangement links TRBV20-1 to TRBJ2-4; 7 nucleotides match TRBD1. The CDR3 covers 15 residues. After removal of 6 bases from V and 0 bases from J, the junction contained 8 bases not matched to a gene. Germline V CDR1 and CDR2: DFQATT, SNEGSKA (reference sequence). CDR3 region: CSAGVRTGAKNIQYF. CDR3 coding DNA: TGCAGTGCGGGCGTCCGGACAGGAGCCAAAAACATTCAGTACTTC.

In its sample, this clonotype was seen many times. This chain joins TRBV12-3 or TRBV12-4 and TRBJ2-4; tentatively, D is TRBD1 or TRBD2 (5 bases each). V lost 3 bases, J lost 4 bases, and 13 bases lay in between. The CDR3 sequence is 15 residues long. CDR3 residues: CASSLVGDPKNIQYF. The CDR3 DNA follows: TGTGCCAGCAGTTTGGTGGGGGACCCGAAAAACATTCAGTACTTC.

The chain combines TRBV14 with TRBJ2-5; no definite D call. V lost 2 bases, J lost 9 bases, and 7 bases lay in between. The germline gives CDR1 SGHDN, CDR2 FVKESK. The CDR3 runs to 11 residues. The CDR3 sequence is CASSQPEPQYF. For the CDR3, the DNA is TGTGCCAGCAGCCAACCCGAGCCCCAGTACTTC.

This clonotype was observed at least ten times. The CDR3 DNA is TGTGCCAGCAGTTTACCTAGCGGGAGCAAAAACATTCAGTACTTC. Its translation is CASSLPSGSKNIQYF. The V call is TRBV28, the J call TRBJ2-4; 10 nucleotides line up with TRBD2. From germline, CDR1 is MDHEN and CDR2 SYDVKM. The V segment lost 2 bases and the J segment 3 bases; nucleotides outside the gene matches: 1. The CDR3 extends over 15 amino acids.

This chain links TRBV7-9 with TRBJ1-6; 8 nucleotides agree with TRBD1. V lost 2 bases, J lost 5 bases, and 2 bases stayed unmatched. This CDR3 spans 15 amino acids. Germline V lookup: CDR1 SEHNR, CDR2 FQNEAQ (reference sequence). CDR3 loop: CASSLRTGNNSPLHF. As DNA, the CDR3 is TGTGCCAGCAGCTTAAGGACAGGGAATAATTCACCCCTCCACTTT.